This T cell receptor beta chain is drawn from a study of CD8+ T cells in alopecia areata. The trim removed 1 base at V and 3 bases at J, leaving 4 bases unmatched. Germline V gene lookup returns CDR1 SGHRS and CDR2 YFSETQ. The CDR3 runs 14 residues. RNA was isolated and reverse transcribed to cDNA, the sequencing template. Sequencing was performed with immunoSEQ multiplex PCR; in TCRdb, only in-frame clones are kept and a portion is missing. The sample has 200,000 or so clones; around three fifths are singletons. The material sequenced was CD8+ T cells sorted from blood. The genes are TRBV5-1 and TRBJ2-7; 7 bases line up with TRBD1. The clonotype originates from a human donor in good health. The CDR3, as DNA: TGCGCCAGCAGCTTGTGGGGACAGAACTACGAGCAGTACTTC. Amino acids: CASSLWGQNYEQYF.